This passage covers 15 T cell receptor beta chains from one sample sequenced in a study of T cell repertoires in cytomegalovirus infection. TCRdb re-derived calls from the reads in MiXCR, one entry per CDR3 protein. The table lists more than 400,000 distinct CDR3 sequences, less than 30% of them singletons. What was sequenced was PBMCs. The receptors originated from a human donor in good health (CMV status not recorded). Some clones in this sample may be carry-over from other donors' samples.

This clonotype was observed a handful of times. The chain joins TRBV12-3 or TRBV12-4 to TRBJ2-2; the D is unclear. V was cut by 4 bases and J by 2 bases, with 11 bases left in between. The CDR3 loop spans 15 amino acids. The chain's CDR3 is CASSSRSPNTGELFF. The CDR3 DNA sequence: TGTGCCAGCAGTTCTCGGAGCCCAAACACCGGGGAGCTGTTTTTT.

The V gene is TRBV7-9, the J gene TRBJ2-7; 9 bases map to TRBD2. CDR3 length: 17 residues. Germline V gene sequence: CDR1 SEHNR, CDR2 FQNEAQ (reference sequence). The J segment lost 5 bases and the V segment lost 5 bases, leaving 16 bases of the junction unmatched. This chain's CDR3 is CASSPWGGRASVDEQYF. The CDR3 DNA is TGTGCCAGCAGCCCCTGGGGCGGGAGGGCCTCGGTCGACGAGCAGTACTTC.

This sequence joins TRBV7-2 and TRBJ1-1, with D perhaps TRBD1 (5 bases). The CDR3 covers 15 residues. Trimming removed 3 bases from V and 4 bases from J, with 15 bases in between. The germline V gene has CDR1 SGHTA and CDR2 FQGNSA. CDR3 DNA: TGTGCCAGCAGCTTTAGACAGAAGGTGTTCACTGAAGCTTTCTTT. This gives the protein CASSFRQKVFTEAFF.

V usage is TRBV28 and J usage is TRBJ2-7; 8 positions agree with TRBD2. The germline V gene encodes CDR1 MDHEN and CDR2 SYDVKM. V was pared by 5 bases and J by 5 bases, with 14 bases of the junction left unmatched. The CDR3 is 16 amino acids. This CDR3 is CASSDSLAGPLDEQYF. The CDR3 bases are TGTGCCAGCAGTGACTCTCTAGCGGGCCCTCTGGACGAGCAGTACTTC.

The chain joins TRBV12-5 to TRBJ2-5, with 12 nucleotides matching TRBD2. CDR3 length: 18 amino acids. V gave up 1 base and J gave up 2 bases; unmatched junction bases: 8. The germline V gene encodes CDR1 LGHNT and CDR2 FRNRAP. In nucleotides, the CDR3 is TGTGCTAGTGGTTTGGCCTCTACTAGCGGGAGGAGACAAGAGACCCAGTACTTC. Translated, it gives CASGLASTSGRRQETQYF.

The chain recombines TRBV7-3 with TRBJ2-6; D is undetermined. Germline V gives CDR1 SGHTA, CDR2 FQGTGA. The V end was cut by 8 bases, the J end by 2 bases, with 10 bases between. The CDR3 runs 14 residues. This CDR3 reads CASGPMPGANVLTF. The CDR3 coding sequence is TGTGCCAGCGGGCCTATGCCTGGGGCCAACGTCCTGACTTTC.

This clonotype has at least ten counts. The CDR3 region is CASSQNSANEKLFF. DNA of the CDR3: TGTGCCAGCAGCCAGAATTCAGCTAATGAAAAACTGTTTTTT. This sequence joins TRBV7-6 and TRBJ1-4; D unresolved. The CDR3 runs to 14 residues. The V end lost 5 bases, the J end lost 3 bases, and 10 bases lay between the germline ends. The germline CDR1 and CDR2 sequences are SGHVS and FNYEAQ.

This clonotype was seen a few times. The chain has TRBV7-2 and TRBJ2-5; TRBD2 matches at 13 bases. CDR1 is SGHTA and CDR2 is FQGNSA in the germline V gene. CDR3 length: 18 amino acids. With 1 base clipped from V and 7 bases from J, the junction kept 12 bases outside the gene matches. CDR3 residues: CASSLDSLLAGGGATQYF. The CDR3 DNA reads as TGTGCCAGCAGCTTAGACTCACTACTAGCGGGAGGGGGAGCGACCCAGTACTTC.

The gene calls are TRBV7-2 and TRBJ2-7; D is undetermined. The CDR3 totals 14 residues. The germline V gene encodes CDR1 SGHTA and CDR2 FQGNSA. V lost 3 bases and J lost 0, with 9 bases in between. In DNA, the CDR3 is TGTGCCAGCAGCTTCACACGGAACTCCTACGAGCAGTACTTC. As protein: CASSFTRNSYEQYF.

This clonotype was recorded many times. The V and J genes are TRBV12-5 and TRBJ1-1; D ambiguous. The germline gives CDR1 LGHNT, CDR2 FRNRAP. The CDR3 is 15 residues long. V was cut by 1 base and J by 7 bases, with 16 bases left in between. The CDR3 loop reads CASGLAPLGKSEAFF. DNA for the CDR3: TGTGCTAGTGGTTTGGCACCCCTGGGGAAGAGTGAAGCTTTCTTT.

A few counts support this clonotype. The chain couples TRBV29-1 to TRBJ1-1; D remains ambiguous. With 4 bases removed from V and 3 bases from J, the gap between germline ends came to 15 bases. There are 14 residues in the CDR3. Germline V gene sequence: CDR1 SQVTM, CDR2 ANQGSEA. In nucleotides, the CDR3 is TGCAGCGTTGCAACCGGGGATTTGTACACTGAAGCTTTCTTT. It yields the protein CSVATGDLYTEAFF.

Turning to this clonotype: A much larger clone lies a single base off, so this may be a read error. The CDR3 region is CASSPLAGGPAVQYF. CDR3 coding DNA: TGTGCCAGCAGCCCTCTAGCGGGAGGGCCGGCCGTGCAGTACTTC. The chain links TRBV7-2 to TRBJ2-7, with 12 bases fitting TRBD2. The CDR3 is 15 residues long. Unmatched junction bases numbered 11, after V lost 5 bases and J lost 9 bases. CDR1 is SGHTA, CDR2 FQGNSA, per germline.

This clonotype came up a few times. This sequence joins TRBV7-2 and TRBJ2-5; maybe TRBD2 (6 bases). The CDR3 loop spans 14 amino acids. Germline loops: CDR1 SGHTA, CDR2 FQGNSA. V lost 5 bases and J lost 1, with 11 bases in between. The CDR3 DNA sequence: TGTGCCAGCAGCCCGCAGGGAGGCCAAGAGACCCAGTACTTC. This encodes CASSPQGGQETQYF.

The chain links TRBV15 to TRBJ2-7; tentative D call: TRBD1 (7 bases). Germline-derived CDR1 and CDR2 are LNHNV and YYDKDF (reference sequence). With 2 bases removed from V and 1 base from J, the gap between germline ends came to 15 bases. The CDR3 extends over 16 amino acids. The CDR3 region is CATSRQGGGQSYEQYF. The CDR3 nucleotides are TGTGCCACCAGCAGACAGGGGGGAGGACAGTCCTACGAGCAGTACTTC.

V is TRBV18 and J is TRBJ1-4, with D possibly TRBD1 on 6 matching bases. The CDR3 is 13 amino acids. V was shortened by 1 base and J by 6 bases, with 6 bases between the two germline ends. Germline values: CDR1 KGHSH, CDR2 LQKENI. CDR3 nucleotides: TGTGCCAGCTCACCACAGGGGGATGAAAAACTGTTTTTT. Translating it yields CASSPQGDEKLFF.